This record covers a single T cell receptor beta chain. No antigen is known for it. The data stem from a study of T cells after yellow fever vaccination. Study overall: Each low-cell-number fraction was prepared by means of SMART-Seq v4 Ultra Low Input.

Notes on the study in general: Although most clonotypes did not, a small share appeared in both CD4 and CD8 compartments.

UMIs and a universal primer site were added when TCR cDNA was made by 5'RACE template switching. TCRdb re-called the 5' RACE reads through MiXCR, storing one row per CDR3 protein. The table lists about 400,000 distinct CDR3 sequences, approximately 5.7% of them singletons. Losses at the gene ends were 2 bases for V and 4 bases for J; bases not matched to a gene: 9. Germline V gives CDR1 LGHDT, CDR2 YNNKEL (reference sequence). The CDR3 spans 18 residues. This sequence was found in a man aged 25-45 years who received the YFV17D yellow fever vaccine. The V gene is TRBV3-1, the J gene TRBJ2-2; 11 bases agree with TRBD1. Sequencing used PBMCs, obtained 5 days after the yellow fever booster vaccination. CDR3 nucleotides: TGTGCCAGCAGCCAAATGGGACAGGGGGTCTTTTCCACCGGGGAGCTGTTTTTT. It translates to CASSQMGQGVFSTGELFF.